This T cell receptor beta chain came from a study of cytomegalovirus exposure and HLA in healthy donors. Across the whole study: The same platform was used for the 120 or so validation repertoires as for the roughly 660 first-cohort repertoires, as reported in a later analysis. The study's findings and limits: In vitro experiments confirmed that three CMV-associated chains were specific for CMV antigens.

Some clones are missing from TCRdb's copy, which holds only in-frame ones; the method was immunoSEQ multiplex PCR. The table records about 150,000 clones, about 90% of them present only once. This clone was picked up a small number of times. Its specificity is unknown. Material: PBMCs. This clonotype originated in a young woman in good health and CMV-seropositive.

The CDR3 spells CASSLQTAGQYF. In nucleotides, the CDR3 is TGTGCCAGCAGCTTGCAGACTGCGGGCCAGTACTTC. This rearrangement joins TRBV7-9 to TRBJ2-5; the D gene is possibly TRBD2 (5 bases). Germline V gene lookup returns CDR1 SEHNR and CDR2 FQNEAQ (reference sequence). This CDR3 has 12 residues. V was shortened by 3 bases and J by 10 bases, with 12 bases between the two germline ends.